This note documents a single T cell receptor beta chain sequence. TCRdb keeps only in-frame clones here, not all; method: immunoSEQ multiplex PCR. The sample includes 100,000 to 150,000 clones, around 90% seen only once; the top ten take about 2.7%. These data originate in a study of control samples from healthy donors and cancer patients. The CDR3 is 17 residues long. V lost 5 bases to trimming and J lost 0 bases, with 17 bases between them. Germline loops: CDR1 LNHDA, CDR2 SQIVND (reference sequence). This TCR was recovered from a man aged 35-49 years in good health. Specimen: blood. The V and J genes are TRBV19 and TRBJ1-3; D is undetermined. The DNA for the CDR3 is TGTGCCAGTAGTTTTGACGGTCCCATAAGCTCTGGAAACACCATATATTTT. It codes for CASSFDGPISSGNTIYF. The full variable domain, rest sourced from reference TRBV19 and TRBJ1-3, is DGGITQSPKYLFRKEGQNVTLSCEQNLNHDAMYWYRQDPGQGLRLIYYSQIVNDFQKGDIAEGYSVSREKKESFPLTVTSAQKNPTAFYLCASSFDGPISSGNTIYFGEGSWLTVV.